Below, 27 T cell receptor beta chains from the same sample are listed, as sequenced in a study of T cells in Graves' hyperthyroidism and ophthalmopathy. RNA transcripts were the template for amplifying TCR beta CDR3 regions. Using the HTBI primer set, a first-round RT-PCR was run on the TCR CDR3. TCRdb ran MiXCR on the multiplex PCR reads and lists one entry per CDR3 protein. This table has about 610,000 distinct CDR3 sequences, 16% appearing once. Specimen: blood. These receptors were collected from a woman aged 35 to 49 with Graves' ophthalmopathy.

This clonotype was detected ten times or more. This rearrangement joins TRBV2 to TRBJ2-5, with D tentatively TRBD1 (5 bases). The germline V and J ends were trimmed by 6 bases and 3 bases, with 8 bases remaining between them. The CDR3 runs to 12 residues. The V gene's germline CDR1 is SNHLY and CDR2 FYNNEI. This CDR3 is CASRTREETQYF. The CDR3 nucleotides read TGTGCCAGCAGGACCAGGGAAGAGACCCAGTACTTC.

This sequence joins TRBV5-5 and TRBJ1-1, with D possibly being TRBD1 (6 bases). CDR1 and CDR2 from the germline V gene are SGHKS and YYEKEE (reference sequence). The CDR3 consists of 14 residues. V was pared by 6 bases and J by 1 base, with 13 bases between. The chain's CDR3 is CASTLWGANTEAFF. The CDR3 DNA reads as TGTGCCAGCACCCTCTGGGGGGCGAACACTGAAGCTTTCTTT. Based on the CDR3 plus reference TRBV5-5 and TRBJ1-1, the full variable domain is DAGVTQSPTHLIKTRGQQVTLRCSPISGHKSVSWYQQVLGQGPQFIFQYYEKEERGRGNFPDRFSARQFPNYSSELNVNALLLGDSALYLCASTLWGANTEAFFGQGTRLTVV.

This clonotype was recorded a few times. The germline gene is not matched at one end of the junction; a read error may be the cause. The chain employs TRBV11-2 and TRBJ2-7; no definite D call. CDR3 size: 12 residues. Germline V gene data show CDR1 as SGHAT and CDR2 as FQNNGV. The CDR3 nucleotides are TGTGTCAGCAGCTTAGCCGGATACGAGCAGTACTTC. Protein sequence: CVSSLAGYEQYF.

This clonotype showed up just a few times. For the CDR3, the DNA is TGTGCCAGCAGTTCATTAGGGACAGGGGGGGGAGAGCAGTACTTC. This gives the protein CASSSLGTGGGEQYF. This chain connects TRBV28 to TRBJ2-7; 11 nucleotides align to TRBD1. The CDR3 sequence is 15 residues long. V shed 4 bases, J shed 7 bases, and the junction held 9 bases outside the gene matches. Germline CDR1 is MDHEN and CDR2 is SYDVKM.

This clonotype was counted between two and nine times. The rearrangement joins TRBV5-1 to TRBJ2-3; the match to TRBD2 covers 7 bases. This CDR3 has 14 amino acids. Germline V gene sequence: CDR1 SGHRS, CDR2 YFSETQ. J was trimmed by 4 bases and V by 4 bases; bases with no gene match: 6. The DNA for the CDR3 is TGCGCCAGCAGCGAGGTGACTAGCTCAGATACGCAGTATTTT. It specifies CASSEVTSSDTQYF.

The sample holds a few counts of this clonotype. The chain combines TRBV7-9 with TRBJ1-4; TRBD1 matches at 10 bases. Losses at the gene ends were 5 bases for V and 1 base for J; bases not matched to a gene: 4. CDR1 and CDR2 (germline): SEHNR, FQNEAQ (reference sequence). This CDR3 spans 16 amino acids. The DNA for the CDR3 is TGTGCCAGCAGCCCCGGACAGGGGGAAACTAATGAAAAACTGTTTTTT. Amino acid sequence: CASSPGQGETNEKLFF. Complete variable domain (other parts from reference TRBV7-9 and TRBJ1-4): DTGVSQNPRHKITKRGQNVTFRCDPISEHNRLYWYRQTLGQGPEFLTYFQNEAQLEKSRLLSDRFSAERPKGSFSTLEIQRTEQGDSAMYLCASSPGQGETNEKLFFGSGTQLSVL.

The chain links TRBV3-1 to TRBJ2-1; the D gene is possibly TRBD2 (5 bases). V dropped 4 bases and J dropped 5 bases, with 12 bases sitting between them. The germline V gene encodes CDR1 LGHDT and CDR2 YNNKEL (reference sequence). The CDR3 extends over 14 amino acids. The CDR3 protein is CASSRGSENNEQFF. The DNA of the CDR3 is TGTGCCAGCAGCCGGGGTAGCGAGAACAATGAGCAGTTCTTC.

Ten or more counts support this clonotype. This chain connects TRBV6-1 to TRBJ2-1; the match to TRBD2 covers 10 bases. The CDR3 totals 18 residues. Germline CDR1 is MNHNS and CDR2 is SASEGT. The trim removed 4 bases at V and 2 bases at J, leaving 11 bases unmatched. The CDR3 bases are TGTGCCAGCAGTGGGTGGCCTCCTAGCGGGGGAACCTACAATGAGCAGTTCTTC. Translating gives CASSGWPPSGGTYNEQFF.

This clonotype was seen a handful of times. The J gene is TRBJ1-3, the V gene TRBV20-1; D not resolved. The length of the CDR3 is 14 residues. In germline, CDR1 is DFQATT, CDR2 SNEGSKA (reference sequence). V was pared by 0 bases and J by 3 bases, with 9 bases between. In DNA, the CDR3 is TGCAGTGCTAGAGATAGGGCGGGTGGAAACACCATATATTTT. Translated: CSARDRAGGNTIYF.

This clonotype was recorded a few times. CDR3: CASSRPGGTYTGELFF. The CDR3, as DNA: TGTGCCAGCAGCAGACCTGGGGGGACCTACACCGGGGAGCTGTTTTTT. The rearrangement joins TRBV5-6 to TRBJ2-2, with D perhaps TRBD2 (6 bases). Looked up from germline, CDR1 is SGHDT and CDR2 is YYEEEE. This CDR3 is built from 16 residues. Trimming took off 4 bases at V and 3 bases at J, with 16 bases between the two ends.

This clonotype was seen many times. This chain connects TRBV29-1 to TRBJ1-1; 9 positions agree with TRBD1. The trim removed 6 bases at V and 5 bases at J, leaving 7 bases unmatched. Germline-derived CDR1 and CDR2 are SQVTM and ANQGSEA. This CDR3 is 13 amino acids long. DNA of the CDR3: TGCAGCGTAAGAGGGACAGGGATTACTGAAGCTTTCTTT. Amino acid sequence: CSVRGTGITEAFF.

This clonotype was seen a handful of times. A much more abundant neighbour one base away suggests this may be a read error. The chain recombines TRBV7-9 with TRBJ1-1; the D is unclear. V lost 1 base, J lost 0 bases, and 9 bases lay in between. CDR1 and CDR2 from the germline V gene are SEHNR and FQNEAQ (reference sequence). The CDR3 spans 15 residues. The CDR3 loop is CASSLELGLNTEAFF. As DNA, the CDR3 is TGTGCCAGCAGCTTAGAGCTAGGGTTGAACACTGAAGCTTTCTTT. Drawing the rest from reference TRBV7-9 and TRBJ1-1, the complete variable domain is DTGVSQNPRHKITKRGQNVTFRCDPISEHNRLYWYRQTLGQGPEFLTYFQNEAQLEKSRLLSDRFSAERPKGSFSTLEIQRTEQGDSAMYLCASSLELGLNTEAFFGQGTRLTVV.

This clonotype was seen at least ten times. The rearrangement uses TRBV28 and TRBJ2-1, with a possible D match to TRBD2 (6 bases). This CDR3 is 12 amino acids long. Germline-derived CDR1 and CDR2 are MDHEN and SYDVKM. Trimming pared 6 bases from V and 9 bases from J, leaving 12 bases between. The CDR3, as DNA: TGTGCCAGCAGCGGGCGGGGAGGTGAGCAGTTCTTC. Translating it yields CASSGRGGEQFF.

This clonotype was counted at least ten times. The V and J genes are TRBV5-1 and TRBJ1-1; a weak D match, TRBD1 (6 bases). CDR3 length equals 12 residues. Germline values: CDR1 SGHRS, CDR2 YFSETQ. Trimming pared 5 bases from V and 7 bases from J, leaving 12 bases between. CDR3: CASSSTGLEAFF. The DNA of the CDR3 is TGCGCCAGCAGTTCAACAGGGCTTGAAGCTTTCTTT.

Concerning this clonotype itself: A single base separates this from a much larger clone, so it may be a read error. This CDR3 fails to terminate in the conserved phenylalanine or tryptophan, so it likely reflects a read error. V and J are TRBV20-1 and TRBJ2-7; D is possibly TRBD1 or TRBD2 (5 bases each). CDR1 DFQATT and CDR2 SNEGSKA come from the germline V gene (reference sequence). V lost 3 bases and J 0 bases, leaving 9 bases between the germline ends. CDR3 size: 13 residues. Written as DNA, the CDR3 is TGCAGTGCTAGGGGGGTCTTCTCCTACGAGCAGTACCTC. Translating it yields CSARGVFSYEQYL.

Many counts were recorded for this clonotype. The V call is TRBV3-1, the J call TRBJ2-7, with D unresolved. The V end lost 2 bases, the J end lost 7 bases, and 6 bases lay between the germline ends. The CDR3 covers 11 residues. The germline V gene encodes CDR1 LGHDT and CDR2 YNNKEL (reference sequence). The DNA of the CDR3 is TGTGCCAGCAGCCAAAGGTTAGAGCAGTACTTC. Translation: CASSQRLEQYF.

The chain employs TRBV6-1 and TRBJ1-2, with D possibly being TRBD1 (5 bases). V gave up 8 bases and J gave up 2 bases, with 21 bases separating them. CDR1 MNHNS and CDR2 SASEGT come from the germline V gene. This CDR3 spans 16 amino acids. CDR3 bases: TGTGCCAGCGAGGGGCATGGCAGGAACCCGAACTATGGCTACACCTTC. The encoded protein is CASEGHGRNPNYGYTF.

This clonotype occurred many times. The chain has TRBV7-2 and TRBJ2-3, with 7 nucleotides matching TRBD2. The CDR3 is made up of 15 amino acids. CDR1 and CDR2 from the germline V gene are SGHTA and FQGNSA. V lost 4 bases, J lost 2 bases, and 6 bases stayed unmatched. CDR3 loop: CASSSKRGYTDTQYF. CDR3 in DNA: TGTGCCAGCAGCTCCAAGCGGGGCTACACAGATACGCAGTATTTT.

This clonotype has at least ten counts. The chain links TRBV20-1 to TRBJ1-3; D gene uncertain. This CDR3 region has 12 residues. Trimming stripped 4 bases from V and 0 bases from J, with 4 bases between. Germline CDR1 is DFQATT and CDR2 is SNEGSKA (reference sequence). CDR3 bases: TGCAGTGCTATGACCTCTGGAAACACCATATATTTT. It codes for CSAMTSGNTIYF.

The V gene is TRBV6-2 or TRBV6-3, the J gene TRBJ1-5, with 8 bases aligning to TRBD1. Germline trimming cut 5 bases from V and 3 bases from J; bases unmatched to any gene: 9. Germline V gives CDR1 MNHEY, CDR2 SVGEGT. CDR3 length equals 16 residues. The CDR3: CASSPVQGAVNQPQHF. The CDR3 DNA reads TGTGCCAGCAGTCCCGTGCAGGGGGCCGTCAATCAGCCCCAGCATTTT.

This rearrangement joins TRBV5-1 to TRBJ2-7, with TRBD2 identical over 9 bases. Trimming cost V 4 bases and J 3 bases; bases outside gene matches: 2. The CDR3 consists of 13 residues. In germline, CDR1 is SGHRS, CDR2 YFSETQ. In DNA form, the CDR3 reads TGCGCCAGCAGCCCTAGCGGGAACTACGAGCAGTACTTC. Protein product: CASSPSGNYEQYF. The full variable domain, with the rest looked up from reference TRBV5-1 and TRBJ2-7, is KAGVTQTPRYLIKTRGQQVTLSCSPISGHRSVSWYQQTPGQGLQFLFEYFSETQRNKGNFPGRFSGRQFSNSRSEMNVSTLELGDSALYLCASSPSGNYEQYFGPGTRLTVT.

This clonotype came up a few times. This chain joins TRBV30 and TRBJ2-4, with D perhaps matching TRBD2 (6 bases). Trimming took off 3 bases at V and 6 bases at J, with 15 bases between the two ends. Germline lookup yields CDR1 GTSNPN and CDR2 SVGIG (reference sequence). This CDR3 has 14 residues. CDR3 amino acids: CAWSPGLGGNIQYF. The CDR3 coding sequence is TGTGCCTGGAGCCCGGGACTGGGGGGAAACATTCAGTACTTC.

This clonotype was counted once. CDR3 region: CASSLLPTGVRGRPYNEQFF. The CDR3 DNA reads as TGCGCCAGCAGCTTACTCCCGACAGGGGTTCGCGGGAGGCCCTACAATGAGCAGTTCTTC. The J gene is TRBJ2-1, the V gene TRBV5-1; possibly TRBD1 or TRBD2 for D (8 bases each). Trimming left V 2 bases short and J 2 bases short, with 26 bases between. Germline CDR1 and CDR2: SGHRS and YFSETQ. The CDR3 is made up of 20 amino acids.

This clonotype was counted many times. The chain joins TRBV2 to TRBJ2-3; D is undetermined. V lost 4 bases and J lost 1, with 12 bases in between. Germline lookup yields CDR1 SNHLY and CDR2 FYNNEI. CDR3 length: 15 residues. CDR3 protein: CASSGPPRGTDTQYF. For the CDR3, the DNA is TGTGCCAGCAGTGGACCACCTAGGGGCACAGATACGCAGTATTTT.

This clonotype was found once. The chain joins TRBV10-1 to TRBJ2-5; 10 nucleotides match TRBD2. The CDR3 covers 14 residues. Germline-derived CDR1 and CDR2 are WNHNN and SYGVQD (reference sequence). V shed 5 bases and J 5 bases; nucleotides not matched to a gene: 5. As DNA, the CDR3 is TGCGCCAGCAGTCCTAGCGGGAGTGGCGAGACCCAGTACTTC. It specifies CASSPSGSGETQYF.

This chain joins TRBV3-1 and TRBJ2-5, with D perhaps matching TRBD2 (5 bases). V was pared by 4 bases and J by 2 bases, with 14 bases between. Germline V CDR1 and CDR2: LGHDT, YNNKEL (reference sequence). The CDR3 is 15 amino acids. This CDR3 is CASSPSVPGQETQYF. The CDR3 DNA follows: TGTGCCAGCAGCCCCTCCGTCCCGGGACAAGAGACCCAGTACTTC.

The chain couples TRBV19 to TRBJ2-3; a possible D gene is TRBD2 (7 bases). Trimming stripped 5 bases from V and 1 base from J, with 16 bases between. Germline V CDR1 and CDR2: LNHDA, SQIVND (reference sequence). The CDR3 extends over 16 amino acids. The CDR3 spells CASSLLPGGRTDTQYF. The CDR3, as DNA: TGTGCCAGTAGTCTCCTCCCGGGGGGCCGCACAGATACGCAGTATTTT.